This TCR beta chain is from a study of cytomegalovirus exposure and HLA in healthy donors. Vbeta (60) and Jbeta (13) primers were used in the PCR. Data came from immunoSEQ multiplex PCR; TCRdb stores just in-frame clones and leaves some out. The sample lists approximately 140,000 clones, about 60% occurring once. Trimming left V 1 base short and J 8 bases short, with 15 bases between. CDR1 and CDR2 from the germline V gene are SGHDT and YYEEEE. The CDR3 contains 14 residues. V and J are TRBV5-6 and TRBJ1-2; D is ambiguous. The TCR originated in a woman aged 60-75 years in good health and CMV-seropositive. Material for sequencing was PBMCs. CDR3 protein: CASSLTDLTRGYTF. The CDR3 nucleotides are TGTGCCAGCAGCTTGACAGACCTGACCCGGGGCTACACCTTC.